Each of the 23 T cell receptor beta chains below was sequenced from the same sample in a study of blood T cell repertoires in COVID-19. Profiled with immunoSEQ multiplex PCR; TCRdb holds only in-frame clones, not every one. The sample contains about 230,000 clones, roughly 82% of which appear only once. The sample consisted of peripheral blood. The receptors were sampled from a woman between 40 and 55 years old who had recovered from COVID-19.

The V gene is TRBV28, the J gene TRBJ1-5, with D uncertain. The V gene's germline CDR1 is MDHEN and CDR2 SYDVKM. The CDR3 contains 14 residues. The germline V and J ends were trimmed by 10 bases and 4 bases, with 17 bases remaining between them. CDR3: CATMEGAGNQPQHF. CDR3 bases: TGTGCCACCATGGAGGGAGCCGGGAATCAGCCCCAGCATTTT.

With regard to this clone: Other nucleotide sequences in the sample specify the same CDR3. V is TRBV7-2 and J is TRBJ1-1; no definite D call. CDR3 length: 13 residues. Germline-derived CDR1 and CDR2 are SGHTA and FQGNSA. The V end lost 2 bases, the J end lost 0 bases, and 4 bases lay between the germline ends. CDR3 residues: CASSLSVNTEAFF. The CDR3 DNA reads TGTGCCAGCAGCTTATCTGTGAACACTGAAGCTTTCTTT. Full variable domain (outside the CDR3, taken from reference TRBV7-2 and TRBJ1-1): GAGVSQSPSNKVTEKGKDVELRCDPISGHTALYWYRQSLGQGLEFLIYFQGNSAPDKSGLPSDRFSAERTGGSVSTLTIQRTQQEDSAVYLCASSLSVNTEAFFGQGTRLTVV.

The V call is TRBV19, the J call TRBJ2-7; tentatively, D is TRBD2 (5 bases). Trimming removed 3 bases from V and 3 bases from J, with 9 bases in between. Germline V lookup: CDR1 LNHDA, CDR2 SQIVND (reference sequence). The CDR3 spans 13 residues. CDR3: CASSIYRDYEQYF. Here the CDR3 DNA reads TGTGCCAGTAGTATTTACCGGGACTACGAGCAGTACTTC. Full variable domain (missing parts from reference TRBV19 and TRBJ2-7): DGGITQSPKYLFRKEGQNVTLSCEQNLNHDAMYWYRQDPGQGLRLIYYSQIVNDFQKGDIAEGYSVSREKKESFPLTVTSAQKNPTAFYLCASSIYRDYEQYFGPGTRLTVT.

This chain uses TRBV19 with TRBJ1-6, with 9 bases aligning to TRBD1. Germline assignment: CDR1 LNHDA and CDR2 SQIVND (reference sequence). There are 15 residues in the CDR3. The ends lost 8 bases at V and 7 bases at J; junction bases unmatched: 9. Here the CDR3 reads CASSRDRETNSPLHF. CDR3 nucleotides: TGTGCCAGTTCCCGGGACAGGGAAACAAATTCACCCCTCCACTTT.

The chain recombines TRBV10-3 with TRBJ1-3; TRBD1 aligns across 10 bases. The CDR3 is made up of 14 amino acids. Germline lookup yields CDR1 ENHRY and CDR2 SYGVKD. V dropped 6 bases and J dropped 8; count of bases not matched to a gene: 7. The CDR3 DNA follows: TGTGCCATCAGCGGGACAGGGGTTTTGGACACCATATATTTT. Translation gives CAISGTGVLDTIYF.

The V call is TRBV13, the J call TRBJ1-1; no clear D. V lost 3 bases and J lost 0, with 11 bases in between. The CDR3 extends over 15 amino acids. Germline assignment: CDR1 PRHDT and CDR2 FYEKMQ (reference sequence). The DNA for the CDR3 is TGTGCCAGCAGCTTTTCTGCTAGGCTGAACACTGAAGCTTTCTTT. It codes for CASSFSARLNTEAFF.

The chain joins TRBV4-3 to TRBJ2-3, with TRBD2 matching 13 bases. From germline, CDR1 is LGHNA and CDR2 YSLEER. The length of the CDR3 is 13 residues. With 1 base clipped from V and 11 bases from J, the junction kept 0 bases outside the gene matches. As DNA, the CDR3 is TGCGCCAGCAGCCAAGGGACTAGCGGGGGGCAGTATTTT. Translating gives CASSQGTSGGQYF.

The V call is TRBV18, the J call TRBJ1-1, with a possible D match to TRBD1 (5 bases). Trimming removed 4 bases at V and 0 bases at J, with 9 bases between. Germline V CDR1 and CDR2: KGHSH, LQKENI. CDR3 length: 14 amino acids. In DNA, the CDR3 is TGTGCCAGCTCACTAGGGGCAATGAACACTGAAGCTTTCTTT. Translated, it gives CASSLGAMNTEAFF.

The chain carries TRBV2 and TRBJ2-3, with a possible D match to TRBD1 (5 bases). Germline CDR1 and CDR2: SNHLY and FYNNEI. This CDR3 spans 13 amino acids. Trimming pared 7 bases from V and 5 bases from J, leaving 13 bases between. The CDR3 DNA reads TGTGCCAGCAAACAGGACGGTCGAGATACGCAGTATTTT. Amino acid sequence: CASKQDGRDTQYF.

The chain recombines TRBV6-6 with TRBJ1-1; no reliable D call. Trimming left V 6 bases short and J 2 bases short, with 7 bases between. The CDR3 has 12 residues. The V gene's germline CDR1 is MNHNY and CDR2 SVGAGI (reference sequence). CDR3 sequence reads: CASREINTEAFF. The CDR3 DNA sequence: TGTGCCAGCAGAGAGATTAACACTGAAGCTTTCTTT.

V gene TRBV7-2 combines with J gene TRBJ1-5; TRBD1 matches at 7 bases. This CDR3 comprises 15 residues. Germline loops: CDR1 SGHTA, CDR2 FQGNSA. The V and J ends lost 6 bases and 2 bases, in that order; junction bases with no gene match: 7. Here the CDR3 DNA reads TGTGCCAGCAGGGATAACAGGGGTGGCAATCAGCCCCAGCATTTT. Its protein is CASRDNRGGNQPQHF.

The chain is built from TRBV14 and TRBJ2-7; a possible D gene is TRBD1 (6 bases). The CDR3 spans 14 residues. Germline V CDR1 and CDR2: SGHDN, FVKESK. V shed 0 bases and J shed 6 bases, with 12 bases lying between them. The CDR3 is CASSQDAPGAEQYF. The CDR3 nucleotides are TGTGCCAGCAGCCAAGATGCCCCAGGGGCCGAGCAGTACTTC.

The chain uses TRBV6-5 and TRBJ1-1; 8 bases agree with TRBD1. The CDR3 spans 13 residues. The V gene end was trimmed by 6 bases and the J gene end by 1 base; junction bases not matched to a gene: 1. Germline-derived CDR1 and CDR2 are MNHEY and SVGAGI. The CDR3 loop is CASRGTGNTEAFF. CDR3 in DNA: TGTGCCAGCAGAGGGACAGGGAACACTGAAGCTTTCTTT.

The CDR3 DNA sequence: TGCGCCAGCAGCCAAGTAGCGGGGGGCGCCTACAATGAGCAGTTCTTC. Translation: CASSQVAGGAYNEQFF. The V call is TRBV4-3, the J call TRBJ2-1; the match to TRBD2 covers 10 bases. Germline CDR1 and CDR2: LGHNA and YSLEER. The CDR3 consists of 16 residues. V shed 1 base and J 2 bases; nucleotides not matched to a gene: 2.

Remarks on this clone: This same CDR3 is encoded by further DNA sequences in the sample. The rearrangement links TRBV5-1 to TRBJ1-1; possible D gene TRBD1, 5 bases. The CDR3 contains 16 residues. V dropped 0 bases and J dropped 0 bases, with 12 bases sitting between them. The V gene's germline CDR1 is SGHRS and CDR2 YFSETQ. This CDR3 is CASSLGGGGMNTEAFF. CDR3 in DNA: TGCGCCAGCAGCTTGGGGGGGGGAGGGATGAACACTGAAGCTTTCTTT. The full variable domain, rest sourced from reference TRBV5-1 and TRBJ1-1, is KAGVTQTPRYLIKTRGQQVTLSCSPISGHRSVSWYQQTPGQGLQFLFEYFSETQRNKGNFPGRFSGRQFSNSRSEMNVSTLELGDSALYLCASSLGGGGMNTEAFFGQGTRLTVV.

The rearrangement uses TRBV13 and TRBJ2-7; D possibly corresponds to TRBD2 (6 bases). The CDR3 totals 14 residues. Germline V CDR1 and CDR2: PRHDT, FYEKMQ (reference sequence). The V and J ends lost 4 bases and 3 bases respectively, with 13 bases between them. The CDR3: CASSWTGTDYEQYF. The DNA of the CDR3 is TGTGCCAGCAGCTGGACCGGGACTGACTACGAGCAGTACTTC.

The chain combines TRBV6-2 or TRBV6-3 with TRBJ2-1; 10 nucleotides agree with TRBD2. This CDR3 is built from 20 residues. V lost 4 bases to trimming and J lost 6 bases; unmatched junction nucleotides: 21. The germline gives CDR1 MNHEY, CDR2 SVGEGT. CDR3 DNA sequence: TGTGCCAGCAGTTTGTGGTCCGGTGCTAGCGGGGGTGCGGTTGGCAATGAGCAGTTCTTC. Its translation: CASSLWSGASGGAVGNEQFF.

This chain links TRBV6-2 or TRBV6-3 with TRBJ2-5, with D maybe TRBD2 (7 bases). The germline gives CDR1 MNHEY, CDR2 SVGEGT. V was pared by 2 bases and J by 2 bases, with 15 bases between. There are 16 residues in the CDR3. CDR3 in DNA: TGTGCCAGCAGTTACGGGGGGGCAGCGATGCAAGAGACCCAGTACTTC. Encoded protein: CASSYGGAAMQETQYF.

This sequence joins TRBV5-1 and TRBJ1-2, with TRBD1 matching over 9 bases. The length of the CDR3 is 14 residues. The ends lost 3 bases at V and 4 bases at J; junction bases unmatched: 4. The V gene's germline CDR1 is SGHRS and CDR2 YFSETQ. The CDR3 sequence is CASSSQGAAYGYTF. The CDR3 DNA reads as TGCGCCAGCAGCTCACAGGGGGCCGCCTATGGCTACACCTTC.

With regard to this clone: Other DNA sequences in this specimen translate into the identical CDR3. The genes are TRBV5-1 and TRBJ1-1; 8 bases match TRBD1. With 4 bases clipped from V and 0 bases from J, the junction kept 5 bases outside the gene matches. The CDR3 spans 15 residues. Per germline, CDR1 SGHRS and CDR2 YFSETQ. CDR3 loop: CASSRGQVMNTEAFF. The CDR3 nucleotides read TGCGCCAGCAGCAGGGGACAGGTCATGAACACTGAAGCTTTCTTT.

About this clone itself: The sample holds other DNA sequences that translate to the same CDR3. This rearrangement joins TRBV11-2 to TRBJ2-2, with 7 positions matching TRBD1. J lost 0 bases, V lost 0 bases, and 1 base had no gene match. Germline V gene lookup returns CDR1 SGHAT and CDR2 FQNNGV. The CDR3 contains 16 residues. Written as DNA, the CDR3 is TGTGCCAGCAGCTTAGACGGGACAGCGAACACCGGGGAGCTGTTTTTT. Protein sequence: CASSLDGTANTGELFF.

The chain uses TRBV5-1 and TRBJ2-4; TRBD1 aligns across 7 bases. Germline V gives CDR1 SGHRS, CDR2 YFSETQ. CDR3 size: 17 residues. J lost 2 bases, V lost 4 bases, and 12 bases had no gene match. This chain's CDR3 is CASSLPRGGASKNIQYF. Written as DNA, the CDR3 is TGCGCCAGCAGCCTTCCCCGAGGGGGCGCATCCAAAAACATTCAGTACTTC.

The genes are TRBV6-6 and TRBJ2-1; tentative D call: TRBD1 (6 bases). The germline V gene has CDR1 MNHNY and CDR2 SVGAGI (reference sequence). This CDR3 is 13 amino acids long. V shed 2 bases and J shed 6 bases, with 8 bases lying between them. The CDR3 DNA reads TGTGCCAGCAGTTACGGGACACTCAATGAGCAGTTCTTC. Translation gives CASSYGTLNEQFF.